Here is one T cell receptor beta chain with its context. This record belongs to a study of blood T cell repertoires in COVID-19. Study information: Acute and convalescent COVID-19 samples came from the United States, Italy and Spain. The analysed material was cDNA or gDNA that came from T cells, B-cell-depleted T cells, or PBMCs.

Original analysis: Estimates of nucleated cell counts were drawn from the amplification of reference gene primers. Clones were sequenced by immunoSEQ multiplex PCR, and TCRdb holds only the in-frame ones, with some missing. That table furnishes V, J and clone size, whereas the DNA furnished D and trimming. Of approximately 200,000 clones listed, 79% were seen once; the top ten hold 17%. The source of this sequence is a man aged 60 to 69 with active or convalescent COVID-19. The sequencing sample was made of peripheral blood.

Here the CDR3 reads CASSLDPSYNEQFF. The CDR3 nucleotides are TGTGCCAGCAGCTTAGATCCCAGCTACAATGAGCAGTTCTTC. This chain uses TRBV11-3 with TRBJ2-1; D is unresolved. Germline lookup yields CDR1 SGHNT and CDR2 YENEEA. The V end was cut by 0 bases, the J end by 3 bases, with 6 bases between. CDR3 length: 14 residues.